There are many counts of the clone carrying this T cell receptor beta chain. What it recognizes is unknown. The sample belongs to a study of HIV-infected children after antiretroviral therapy interruption. Across the whole study: Recorded EBV and CMV exposure existed for most children. Continuous-treatment samples came from weeks 0, 48 and 150.

Stated treatment: PENTA 11 planned treatment interruption arm or continuous ART arm. Participants had taken at least three-drug ART for at least 24 weeks. The TCR library was built from RNA with a 3' RACE protocol and unique molecular identifiers. TCRdb fed the 3' RACE reads into MiXCR, producing one record per CDR3 protein. The sample contains about 83,000 distinct CDR3 sequences, roughly 6.4% of which appear only once. Study conclusions and caveats: Naive CD4+ sequences overlapped less between time points once interruption began.

Germline CDR1 and CDR2: LGHNA and YNFKEQ. V lost 1 base and J lost 3, with 10 bases in between. This CDR3 has 14 amino acids. The sequence came from a pool of human donors with HIV. This specimen was CD45RA+ CD4+ T cells from PBMCs, pooled from several time points, taken from a donor given antiretroviral therapy, either interrupted or continuous. The subset is: naive CD4+ CD45RA+ CD45RO- T cells. The chain couples TRBV4-2 to TRBJ2-7; TRBD2 might be the D (5 bases). In DNA form, the CDR3 reads TGTGCCAGCAGCCAAGGAGACGGGAACTACGAGCAGTACTTC. Protein sequence: CASSQGDGNYEQYF.